This T cell receptor (beta chain) was captured by sequencing in a study of breast tumors, draining lymph nodes, adjacent tissues. The lymph nodes were axillary draining lymph nodes from breast cancer patients. This clonotype appeared many times. Its antigen is not identified. Per the germline V gene, CDR1 is LNHDA and CDR2 is SQIVND (reference sequence). This CDR3 spans 13 amino acids. Trimming took off 3 bases at V and 5 bases at J, with 10 bases between the two ends. TCRdb reprocessed the multiplex PCR reads with MiXCR, giving one entry per CDR3 protein. The top ten hold 3% to 4% of the sample, which has 200,000 to 250,000 distinct CDR3 sequences, 30% to 35% seen once. The study's findings and limits: Tumors had less TCR diversity than lymph nodes, more than nontumor tissue. Luminal-like breast cancer showed significantly higher tumor–nontumor repertoire similarity than basal-like.

Sequencing was carried out using axillary lymph node tissue. The receptor was derived from a female donor with breast cancer. Some clones in this sample may be carry-over from other donors' samples. This chain connects TRBV19 to TRBJ2-5; D possibly corresponds to TRBD2 (5 bases). Written as DNA, the CDR3 is TGTGCCAGTAGTATTTTGGGAGCCGAGACCCAGTACTTC. Encoded protein: CASSILGAETQYF.